This is a list of T cell receptor beta chains from one sample in a study of T-cell memory formation after mild COVID-19. Via MiXCR, TCRdb re-called the 5' RACE reads, giving one row per CDR3 protein. The table shows about 390,000 distinct CDR3 sequences, with about 16% occurring only once. The material sequenced was PBMCs or a T cell subset sorted from them (not recorded which). All receptors come from a man aged 18 to 35 who had mild COVID-19 (a few samples of this study predate the infection). Cell type and time point are not known. Both conserved end residues are part of each CDR3. Fields, in order: V gene, J gene, D gene, clone size, CDR3 length, CDR3 protein, CDR3 DNA. A D gene is named only where the DNA matches it firmly. Only some rows state a clone size, as once, few, many or a class for expanded clones.

V: TRBV5-5; J: TRBJ1-3; D: -; size: -; length: 17; CDR3: CASSLSPQVGLGNTIYF; DNA: TGTGCCAGCAGCCTCTCCCCCCAGGTTGGGCTTGGAAACACCATATATTTT
V: TRBV9; J: TRBJ1-2; D: -; size: -; length: 14; CDR3: CASSDDRGGYGYTF; DNA: TGTGCCAGCAGCGACGACCGGGGGGGCTATGGCTACACCTTC
V: TRBV12-3/TRBV12-4; J: TRBJ2-1; D: -; size: few; length: 15; CDR3: CASSFSLAWENEQFF; DNA: TGTGCCAGCAGTTTTTCACTAGCTTGGGAAAATGAGCAGTTCTTC
V: TRBV7-6; J: TRBJ1-2; D: -; size: few; length: 13; CDR3: CASSLAYNYGYTF; DNA: TGTGCCAGCAGCTTAGCCTATAACTATGGCTACACCTTC
V: TRBV12-3/TRBV12-4; J: TRBJ1-2; D: TRBD1; size: few; length: 15; CDR3: CASSFTDRGPVGYTF; DNA: TGTGCCAGCAGTTTTACCGACAGGGGGCCAGTAGGCTACACCTTC
V: TRBV4-2; J: TRBJ1-4; D: -; size: -; length: 13; CDR3: CASSQIGEEKLFF; DNA: TGTGCCAGCAGCCAAATCGGAGAGGAAAAACTGTTTTTT
V: TRBV28; J: TRBJ2-5; D: -; size: -; length: 12; CDR3: CASGLRQETQYF; DNA: TGTGCCAGCGGGCTGAGGCAAGAGACCCAGTACTTC
V: TRBV2; J: TRBJ1-1; D: -; size: -; length: 13; CDR3: CASSGQPNTEAFF; DNA: TGTGCCAGCAGTGGACAGCCAAACACTGAAGCTTTCTTT
V: TRBV7-9; J: TRBJ1-3; D: TRBD1; size: -; length: 15; CDR3: CASSFHRGSGNTIYF; DNA: TGTGCCAGCAGCTTTCACAGGGGATCGGGAAACACCATATATTTT
V: TRBV5-1; J: TRBJ2-3; D: TRBD2; size: -; length: 15; CDR3: CASRSTGTSGDTQYF; DNA: TGCGCCAGCAGGTCAACCGGGACTAGCGGGGATACGCAGTATTTT
V: TRBV24-1; J: TRBJ1-5; D: TRBD1; size: -; length: 13; CDR3: CATSDLTGGEQHF; DNA: TGTGCCACCAGTGATTTGACAGGGGGCGAACAGCATTTT
V: TRBV20-1; J: TRBJ1-2; D: TRBD1; size: -; length: 13; CDR3: CSAGDRVNYGYTF; DNA: TGCAGTGCTGGGGACAGGGTTAACTATGGCTACACCTTC
V: TRBV6-5; J: TRBJ1-5; D: -; size: few; length: 15; CDR3: CASSYSTGAGQPQHF; DNA: TGTGCCAGCAGTTACTCGACGGGGGCAGGTCAGCCCCAGCATTTT
V: TRBV7-2; J: TRBJ1-5; D: TRBD1; size: -; length: 13; CDR3: CASSQGGGQPQHF; DNA: TGTGCCAGCAGCCAGGGGGGGGGTCAGCCCCAGCATTTT
V: TRBV5-1; J: TRBJ2-1; D: TRBD2; size: -; length: 15; CDR3: CASSLNSGGNNEQFF; DNA: TGCGCCAGCAGCTTGAATAGCGGGGGGAATAATGAGCAGTTCTTC
V: TRBV5-5; J: TRBJ1-2; D: -; size: -; length: 15; CDR3: CASSLDDWGGYGYTF; DNA: TGTGCCAGCAGCTTGGACGATTGGGGTGGGTATGGCTACACCTTC
V: TRBV11-2; J: TRBJ2-7; D: -; size: few; length: 15; CDR3: CASSLDMRTFYEQYF; DNA: TGTGCCAGCAGCTTAGATATGCGGACGTTCTACGAGCAGTACTTC
V: TRBV12-3/TRBV12-4; J: TRBJ2-7; D: -; size: few; length: 13; CDR3: CASSLVASHEQYF; DNA: TGTGCCAGCAGTTTAGTTGCCAGCCACGAGCAGTACTTC
V: TRBV29-1; J: TRBJ2-7; D: -; size: few; length: 11; CDR3: CSVGDPYEQYF; DNA: TGCAGCGTTGGGGACCCCTACGAGCAGTACTTC
V: TRBV20-1; J: TRBJ1-1; D: TRBD1; size: few; length: 13; CDR3: CSATPYEGAGAFF; DNA: TGCAGTGCTACGCCCTACGAGGGGGCGGGAGCTTTCTTT
V: TRBV20-1; J: TRBJ2-1; D: TRBD1; size: -; length: 13; CDR3: CSAAVAGGFEQFF; DNA: TGCAGTGCGGCCGTCGCAGGGGGCTTTGAGCAGTTCTTC
V: TRBV6-6; J: TRBJ1-1; D: -; size: -; length: 14; CDR3: CASSYSGEGTEAFF; DNA: TGTGCCAGCAGTTACTCAGGGGAGGGAACTGAAGCTTTCTTT
V: TRBV5-4; J: TRBJ1-1; D: -; size: few; length: 16; CDR3: CASSLETGPMNTEAFF; DNA: TGTGCCAGCAGCTTAGAGACAGGCCCGATGAACACTGAAGCTTTCTTT
V: TRBV4-1; J: TRBJ2-4; D: -; size: -; length: 16; CDR3: CASSQGLPLAKNIQYF; DNA: TGCGCCAGCAGCCAAGGGCTACCCTTAGCCAAAAACATTCAGTACTTC
V: TRBV12-3/TRBV12-4; J: TRBJ2-2; D: TRBD1; size: -; length: 13; CDR3: CASRQGAVGELFF; DNA: TGTGCCAGCAGACAGGGGGCGGTCGGGGAGCTGTTTTTT
V: TRBV5-1; J: TRBJ1-1; D: -; size: many; length: 13; CDR3: CASGSGGYTEAFF; DNA: TGCGCCAGCGGCTCCGGGGGGTACACTGAAGCTTTCTTT